Below, 18 T cell receptor beta chains from the same sample are listed, as sequenced in a study of memory CD4+ T cells and cytomegalovirus serostatus. Single viable CD3+CD4+CD8-CD45RO+ cells were sorted as the memory CD4+ T cells. TCRdb's copy holds only in-frame clones and misses some; the assay was immunoSEQ multiplex PCR. The sample records tens of thousands of clones, roughly four fifths being singletons. Material: memory CD4+ T cells from blood. The receptors stem from an adult in good health and CMV-seronegative.

The chain combines TRBV4-1 with TRBJ2-2; D ambiguous. Germline V CDR1 and CDR2: MGHRA, YSYEKL. There are 16 residues in the CDR3. Trimming took off 0 bases at V and 5 bases at J, with 13 bases between the two ends. The CDR3 DNA reads TGCGCCAGCAGCCAAGACGGGCATCCGAGGACCGGGGAGCTGTTTTTT. Its translation: CASSQDGHPRTGELFF.

The CDR3 DNA reads TGCGCCAGCAGCCTGGGGGGAGCGAACACCGGGGAGCTGTTTTTT. It specifies CASSLGGANTGELFF. The chain has TRBV4-1 and TRBJ2-2, with D perhaps matching TRBD2 (6 bases). V was cut by 4 bases and J by 0 bases, with 9 bases left in between. Germline assignment: CDR1 MGHRA and CDR2 YSYEKL. The CDR3 runs 15 residues.

V and J are TRBV27 and TRBJ2-7; D may match TRBD1 or TRBD2 (5 bases each). The germline V and J ends were trimmed by 2 bases and 7 bases, with 18 bases remaining between them. Germline V gives CDR1 MNHEY, CDR2 SMNVEV (reference sequence). The CDR3 covers 15 residues. Here the CDR3 reads CASSLVGAPRGEQYF. CDR3 sequence (DNA): TGTGCCAGCAGTTTAGTAGGGGCGCCCCGGGGAGAGCAGTACTTC.

The sample holds a few counts of this clone. The chain is built from TRBV4-2 and TRBJ2-5; TRBD2 aligns across 13 bases. The CDR3 totals 16 residues. Looked up from germline, CDR1 is LGHNA and CDR2 is YNFKEQ. Trimming took 4 bases from V and 5 from J; bases not matched to a gene: 7. The CDR3 sequence: CASSPGTSGDGETQYF. The CDR3 DNA follows: TGTGCCAGCAGCCCTGGGACTAGCGGGGATGGGGAGACCCAGTACTTC.

The gene calls are TRBV11-1 and TRBJ1-2, with no clear D. The CDR3 runs to 13 residues. Germline lookup yields CDR1 SGHAT and CDR2 FQDESV (reference sequence). Trimming cost V 5 bases and J 0 bases, with 7 bases left between them. This chain's CDR3 is CASSPRANYGYTF. The CDR3 nucleotides read TGTGCCAGCAGCCCCCGAGCTAACTATGGCTACACCTTC.

The V gene is TRBV4-1, the J gene TRBJ1-3, with D possibly TRBD1 on 5 matching bases. The V end lost 0 bases, the J end lost 0 bases, and 9 bases lay between the germline ends. The CDR3 runs 16 residues. Germline V gene sequence: CDR1 MGHRA, CDR2 YSYEKL. The CDR3 spells CASSQEATVSGNTIYF. The CDR3 DNA reads as TGCGCCAGCAGCCAAGAGGCGACAGTCTCTGGAAACACCATATATTTT.

The chain couples TRBV5-1 to TRBJ2-6; D is possibly TRBD1 or TRBD2 (6 bases each). The germline V gene has CDR1 SGHRS and CDR2 YFSETQ. The CDR3 totals 15 residues. Trimming pared 9 bases from V and 4 bases from J, leaving 17 bases between. CDR3 residues: CATQGTPGGANVLTF. The CDR3 DNA reads as TGCGCCACCCAGGGGACTCCTGGGGGGGCCAACGTCCTGACTTTC.

The sample holds one count of this clone. The J gene is TRBJ2-7, the V gene TRBV5-1, with 10 bases identical to TRBD1. CDR1 is SGHRS and CDR2 is YFSETQ in the germline V gene. The CDR3 is made up of 15 amino acids. V trimming: 3 bases; J trimming: 2 bases; junction bases outside the gene matches: 5. The CDR3 sequence: CASSSTGTGAYEQYF. In DNA, the CDR3 is TGCGCCAGCAGCTCTACCGGGACAGGGGCCTACGAGCAGTACTTC.

The chain uses TRBV28 and TRBJ2-1, with 15 bases that match TRBD2. Germline assignment: CDR1 MDHEN and CDR2 SYDVKM. Losses at the gene ends were 6 bases for V and 7 bases for J; bases not matched to a gene: 7. The CDR3 extends over 16 amino acids. This chain's CDR3 is CASRPAGTSGRNEQFF. The CDR3 bases are TGTGCCAGCAGACCGGCCGGGACTAGCGGGAGGAATGAGCAGTTCTTC.

V usage is TRBV6-1 and J usage is TRBJ2-7, with D perhaps TRBD1 (6 bases). CDR3 length equals 14 residues. Germline CDR1 reads MNHNS; CDR2 reads SASEGT. The V and J ends lost 5 bases and 3 bases respectively, with 14 bases between them. The CDR3 sequence is CASSRATGNYEQYF. In DNA form, the CDR3 reads TGTGCCAGCAGTAGAGCCACAGGGAACTACGAGCAGTACTTC.

The chain's CDR3 is CASSSLMGKLFF. DNA of the CDR3: TGTGCCAGCAGCTCTCTAATGGGAAAACTGTTTTTT. This chain links TRBV5-6 with TRBJ1-4, with no clear D. Germline V gene lookup returns CDR1 SGHDT and CDR2 YYEEEE. This CDR3 has 12 residues. V gave up 3 bases and J gave up 10 bases, with 10 bases separating them.

This clone was seen more than once but under ten times. V gene TRBV11-1 combines with J gene TRBJ1-4; D call uncertain. Looked up from germline, CDR1 is SGHAT and CDR2 is FQDESV (reference sequence). The CDR3 consists of 16 residues. V shed 5 bases and J shed 6 bases, with 19 bases lying between them. This CDR3 reads CASSQAQRGSYEKLFF. For the CDR3, the DNA is TGTGCCAGCAGCCAGGCACAGCGGGGAAGTTATGAAAAACTGTTTTTT.

V gene TRBV28 combines with J gene TRBJ1-3; 12 bases fit TRBD1. Germline V gives CDR1 MDHEN, CDR2 SYDVKM. The trim removed 6 bases at V and 0 bases at J, leaving 6 bases unmatched. The CDR3 has 17 amino acids. The CDR3 region is CASSSGTGGSSGNTIYF. The DNA for the CDR3 is TGTGCCAGCAGCTCTGGGACAGGGGGCTCCTCTGGAAACACCATATATTTT.

The V call is TRBV4-2, the J call TRBJ1-1; no firm D call. Deletions cut 0 bases from V and 0 bases from J, with 5 bases between. There are 14 residues in the CDR3. Germline CDR1 reads LGHNA; CDR2 reads YNFKEQ. CDR3 coding DNA: TGTGCCAGCAGCCAAGACGGCTTGAACACTGAAGCTTTCTTT. It codes for CASSQDGLNTEAFF.

This clone appeared a few times. The chain carries TRBV6-1 and TRBJ1-3, with 7 bases that match TRBD1. Unmatched junction bases numbered 11, after V lost 8 bases and J lost 4 bases. CDR1 and CDR2 from the germline V gene are MNHNS and SASEGT. The CDR3 is 15 residues long. CDR3 coding DNA: TGTGCCAGCCCTGACGGCAGGGGGTTAGGAAACACCATATATTTT. Its translation: CASPDGRGLGNTIYF.

This chain links TRBV11-2 with TRBJ2-1; possibly TRBD2 for D (5 bases). CDR3 size: 14 residues. Germline CDR1 SGHAT, CDR2 FQNNGV. Trimming pared 5 bases from V and 0 bases from J, leaving 8 bases between. CDR3 coding DNA: TGTGCCAGCAGCCTAGGACTCTCCTACAATGAGCAGTTCTTC. Amino acids: CASSLGLSYNEQFF.

The V gene is TRBV4-1, the J gene TRBJ1-6, with unresolved D. The CDR3 is 16 residues long. Germline lookup yields CDR1 MGHRA and CDR2 YSYEKL. Trimming cost V 0 bases and J 7 bases, with 13 bases left between them. Written as DNA, the CDR3 is TGCGCCAGCAGCCAAGATCTTTGGCAGAAAAATTCACCCCTCCACTTT. Encoded protein: CASSQDLWQKNSPLHF.

The chain recombines TRBV19 with TRBJ1-5; a weak D match, TRBD1 (6 bases). V lost 5 bases to trimming and J lost 1 base, with 9 bases between them. This CDR3 is built from 14 residues. Germline V lookup: CDR1 LNHDA, CDR2 SQIVND (reference sequence). CDR3 bases: TGTGCCAGTAGTGAGCAGGGGAGCAATCAGCCCCAGCATTTT. This sequence encodes CASSEQGSNQPQHF.